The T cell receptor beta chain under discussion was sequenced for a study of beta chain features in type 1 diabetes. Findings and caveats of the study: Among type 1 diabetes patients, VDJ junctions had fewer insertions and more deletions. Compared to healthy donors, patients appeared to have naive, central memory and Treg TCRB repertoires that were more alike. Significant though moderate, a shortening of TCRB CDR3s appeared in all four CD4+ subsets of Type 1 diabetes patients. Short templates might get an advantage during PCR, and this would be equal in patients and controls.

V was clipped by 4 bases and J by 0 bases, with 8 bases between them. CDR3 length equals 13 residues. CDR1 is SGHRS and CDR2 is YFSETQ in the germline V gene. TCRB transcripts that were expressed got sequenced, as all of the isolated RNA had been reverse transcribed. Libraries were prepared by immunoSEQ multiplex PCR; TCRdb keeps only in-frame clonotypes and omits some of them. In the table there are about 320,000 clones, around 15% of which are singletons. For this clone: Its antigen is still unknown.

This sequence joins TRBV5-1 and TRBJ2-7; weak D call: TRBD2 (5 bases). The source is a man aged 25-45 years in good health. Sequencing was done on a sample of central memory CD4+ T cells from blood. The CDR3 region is CASSEGSSYEQYF. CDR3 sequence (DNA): TGCGCCAGCAGCGAAGGGAGCTCCTACGAGCAGTACTTC.